The next 25 T cell receptor beta chains were all read from a single sample in a study of T cells after yellow fever vaccination. TCRdb used MiXCR to reprocess the 5' RACE reads, holding one entry per CDR3 protein. The sample holds 15,000 to 20,000 distinct CDR3 sequences; just over 4% are singletons and the top ten take approximately 0.4%. The sequences come from PBMCs, either bulk or a sorted T-cell subset (CD4+, CD8+, memory, or dextramer-sorted; not recorded which), collected 15 days after the yellow fever booster vaccination. These receptors were collected from a young man who received the YFV17D yellow fever vaccine.

This clonotype was recorded at least ten times. The chain has TRBV6-5 and TRBJ1-3; D gene uncertain. This CDR3 spans 12 amino acids. The V and J ends lost 6 bases and 0 bases respectively, with 3 bases between them. Germline-derived CDR1 and CDR2 are MNHEY and SVGAGI. The DNA of the CDR3 is TGTGCCAGCAGCAACTCTGGAAACACCATATATTTT. The encoded protein is CASSNSGNTIYF.

This clonotype occurred many times. This sequence joins TRBV7-9 and TRBJ1-6; D is perhaps TRBD1 (5 bases). The V end was cut by 5 bases, the J end by 14 bases, with 13 bases between. The CDR3 extends over 12 amino acids. Germline CDR1 and CDR2: SEHNR and FQNEAQ (reference sequence). CDR3 coding DNA: TGTGCCAGCAGCCGCGGCGGGGCGTCCCTCCACTTT. Translating gives CASSRGGASLHF.

This clonotype has at least ten counts. The rearrangement uses TRBV20-1 and TRBJ2-7, with 9 bases fitting TRBD1. The J segment lost 2 bases and the V segment lost 5 bases, leaving 10 bases of the junction unmatched. Germline values: CDR1 DFQATT, CDR2 SNEGSKA (reference sequence). This CDR3 region has 15 residues. CDR3 residues: CSAETGTGIAYEQYF. CDR3 nucleotides: TGCAGTGCTGAAACCGGGACAGGGATAGCCTACGAGCAGTACTTC.

In this sample, this clonotype turned up a few times. The chain joins TRBV5-1 to TRBJ2-2; 10 nucleotides match TRBD2. This CDR3 contains 16 residues. Germline V CDR1 and CDR2: SGHRS, YFSETQ. V was clipped by 2 bases and J by 6 bases; unmatched bases: 7. The CDR3 protein is CASSFNLAGVAGELFF. The CDR3 bases are TGCGCCAGCAGCTTCAACCTAGCGGGAGTGGCCGGGGAGCTGTTTTTT.

At least ten counts were recorded for this clonotype. The chain links TRBV12-3 or TRBV12-4 to TRBJ2-7; 11 nucleotides match TRBD2. This CDR3 is built from 15 residues. With 5 bases clipped from V and 5 bases from J, the junction kept 8 bases outside the gene matches. CDR3 region: CASSPGLADEDEQYF. The CDR3 DNA reads as TGTGCCAGCAGTCCGGGACTAGCGGATGAGGACGAGCAGTACTTC.

Many counts were recorded for this clonotype. CDR3 sequence: CASSQETGGDRGYEQYF. The CDR3 DNA is TGCGCCAGCAGCCAAGAGACAGGGGGCGACCGTGGGTACGAGCAGTACTTC. The chain carries TRBV4-3 and TRBJ2-7; 10 bases line up with TRBD1. Looked up from germline, CDR1 is LGHNA and CDR2 is YSLEER. With 0 bases clipped from V and 4 bases from J, the junction kept 9 bases outside the gene matches. The CDR3 totals 17 residues.

This clonotype was seen repeatedly, ten times or more. The chain uses TRBV30 and TRBJ1-5, with 7 bases matching TRBD1. The V segment lost 1 base and the J segment 2 bases; nucleotides outside the gene matches: 5. There are 15 residues in the CDR3. Looked up from germline, CDR1 is GTSNPN and CDR2 is SVGIG (reference sequence). The CDR3 loop reads CAWSAGDSGNQPQHF. The CDR3, as DNA: TGTGCCTGGAGTGCCGGGGACAGCGGCAATCAGCCCCAGCATTTT.

Many counts were recorded for this clonotype. The CDR3 nucleotides read TGTGCCATCAGTGAGCCCGGGACAGGAGAGACCCAGTACTTC. It specifies CAISEPGTGETQYF. The chain uses TRBV10-3 and TRBJ2-5, with TRBD1 identical over 8 bases. This CDR3 region has 14 residues. V shed 2 bases, J shed 4 bases, and the junction held 3 bases outside the gene matches. Germline CDR1 reads ENHRY; CDR2 reads SYGVKD.

The rearrangement uses TRBV20-1 and TRBJ2-1; 9 nucleotides agree with TRBD2. Germline lookup yields CDR1 DFQATT and CDR2 SNEGSKA (reference sequence). This CDR3 contains 15 residues. CDR3 protein: CCGPTGTSSYNEQFF. The CDR3 region has the DNA TGCTGTGGTCCCACCGGGACTAGCTCATACAATGAGCAGTTCTTC.

The table lists this clonotype with many counts. The V call is TRBV7-2, the J call TRBJ2-5; D not certain. Germline CDR1 reads SGHTA; CDR2 reads FQGNSA. The CDR3 is 15 amino acids. The ends were cut back, 6 bases at V and 5 bases at J, with 19 bases in the middle. The chain's CDR3 is CASRRKAGAGETQYF. CDR3 DNA: TGTGCCAGCAGGCGCAAAGCCGGAGCTGGGGAGACCCAGTACTTC.

This clonotype came up many times. The chain combines TRBV7-6 with TRBJ2-5; tentative D call: TRBD2 (5 bases). Germline assignment: CDR1 SGHVS and CDR2 FNYEAQ. V lost 1 base and J 4 bases, leaving 10 bases between the germline ends. The CDR3 contains 14 residues. CDR3 residues: CASSLEGALETQYF. Written as DNA, the CDR3 is TGTGCCAGCAGCTTAGAGGGAGCCCTAGAGACCCAGTACTTC.

This clonotype was seen ten or more times. V gene TRBV29-1 combines with J gene TRBJ2-7, with D possibly TRBD2 on 7 matching bases. The CDR3 is 13 residues long. Germline loops: CDR1 SQVTM, CDR2 ANQGSEA. V lost 5 bases to trimming and J lost 2 bases, with 13 bases between them. CDR3 sequence: CSVRGGMAYEQYF. In DNA form, the CDR3 reads TGCAGCGTTAGGGGGGGAATGGCCTACGAGCAGTACTTC.

This clonotype occurred many times. The rearrangement links TRBV12-3 or TRBV12-4 to TRBJ2-2; D not certain. This CDR3 comprises 13 residues. V lost 5 bases to trimming and J lost 5 bases, with 9 bases between them. The CDR3 bases are TGTGCCAGCAGTCCTGGTGAAACCGGGGAGCTGTTTTTT. Residues: CASSPGETGELFF.

This clonotype appeared many times. The CDR3 reads CASRTGESSGEQYF. CDR3 coding DNA: TGTGCCAGTAGAACAGGGGAATCTTCAGGGGAGCAGTACTTC. The V call is TRBV19, the J call TRBJ2-7; 7 nucleotides line up with TRBD1. Germline CDR1 LNHDA, CDR2 SQIVND (reference sequence). V was clipped by 6 bases and J by 7 bases; unmatched bases: 12. There are 14 residues in the CDR3.

This clonotype was recorded at least ten times. The chain carries TRBV6-1 and TRBJ1-5, with D possibly being TRBD1 (6 bases). The CDR3 is made up of 15 amino acids. Germline CDR1 MNHNS, CDR2 SASEGT. V was pared by 2 bases and J by 4 bases, with 12 bases between. The CDR3 protein is CASSETGHPNQPQHF. The CDR3 DNA is TGTGCCAGCAGTGAAACGGGACACCCAAATCAGCCCCAGCATTTT.

Many counts were recorded for this clonotype. The rearrangement links TRBV12-3 or TRBV12-4 to TRBJ2-4; 10 bases match TRBD1. CDR3 length: 18 amino acids. J was trimmed by 0 bases and V by 6 bases; bases with no gene match: 11. For the CDR3, the DNA is TGTGCCAGCAGCTCTCGGGACAGGGGTGTCCTAGCCAAAAACATTCAGTACTTC. This codes for CASSSRDRGVLAKNIQYF.

V and J are TRBV5-1 and TRBJ2-3, with D unclear. The germline V and J ends were trimmed by 0 bases and 1 base, with 6 bases remaining between them. The CDR3 sequence is 14 residues long. CDR1 is SGHRS, CDR2 YFSETQ, per germline. DNA of the CDR3: TGCGCCAGCAGCTTGGGCGGACGCACAGATACGCAGTATTTT. Translation gives CASSLGGRTDTQYF.

As DNA, the CDR3 is TGCGCCAGCAGCCAACAGGGGGCGGGAGAAAAACTGTTTTTT. Translated, it gives CASSQQGAGEKLFF. J is TRBJ1-4 and V is TRBV4-3, with 8 bases that match TRBD1. V shed 2 bases and J 8 bases; nucleotides not matched to a gene: 4. CDR1 is LGHNA, CDR2 YSLEER, per germline. CDR3 size: 14 residues.

Judged by abundance, this clonotype is medium-sized (0.01 to 0.1%). The CDR3 sequence: CASSPLGEQFF. The CDR3 nucleotides are TGTGCCAGCAGCCCGCTAGGGGAGCAGTTCTTC. The rearrangement links TRBV7-9 to TRBJ2-1, with no clear D. The CDR3 length is 11 residues. Trimming took 5 bases from V and 10 from J, leaving 9 bases between them. Germline V CDR1 and CDR2: SEHNR, FQNEAQ (reference sequence).

This clonotype was detected ten times or more. This chain links TRBV7-9 with TRBJ1-1; TRBD1 is a possible D gene (5 bases). Germline loops: CDR1 SEHNR, CDR2 FQNEAQ (reference sequence). CDR3 length: 13 amino acids. With 1 base removed from V and 10 bases from J, the gap between germline ends came to 13 bases. Here the CDR3 reads CASSLEDGGGAFF. CDR3 sequence (DNA): TGTGCCAGCAGCTTAGAAGACGGGGGTGGAGCTTTCTTT.

This clonotype was counted many times. This chain links TRBV20-1 with TRBJ1-2; no reliable D call. The V gene's germline CDR1 is DFQATT and CDR2 SNEGSKA (reference sequence). This CDR3 is built from 13 residues. The V end lost 0 bases, the J end lost 1 base, and 6 bases lay between the germline ends. The CDR3 reads CSAREWNNYGYTF. CDR3 in DNA: TGCAGTGCTAGAGAGTGGAATAACTATGGCTACACCTTC.

Many counts were recorded for this clonotype. This chain connects TRBV27 to TRBJ2-7, with TRBD2 matching over 8 bases. V trimming: 5 bases; J trimming: 2 bases; junction bases outside the gene matches: 2. CDR3 length equals 13 residues. Looked up from germline, CDR1 is MNHEY and CDR2 is SMNVEV (reference sequence). CDR3 sequence: CASSSGGPYEQYF. DNA for the CDR3: TGTGCCAGCAGTAGCGGGGGCCCCTACGAGCAGTACTTC.

This clonotype was detected many times. This chain joins TRBV6-5 and TRBJ1-2; D is possibly TRBD1 (6 bases). The length of the CDR3 is 14 residues. Trimming pared 1 base from V and 5 bases from J, leaving 11 bases between. CDR1 and CDR2 from the germline V gene are MNHEY and SVGAGI. The CDR3 sequence is CASSYLDSRYGYTF. CDR3 nucleotides: TGTGCCAGCAGTTACTTGGACAGTCGGTATGGCTACACCTTC.

There are many counts of this clonotype. This rearrangement joins TRBV5-4 to TRBJ1-1; D remains unclear. The CDR3 is 15 residues long. CDR1 SGHNT and CDR2 YYREEE come from the germline V gene (reference sequence). The V end lost 0 bases, the J end lost 0 bases, and 9 bases lay between the germline ends. The CDR3: CASSLDEALNTEAFF. The CDR3 nucleotides are TGTGCCAGCAGCTTGGACGAGGCCTTGAACACTGAAGCTTTCTTT.

This clonotype was observed at least ten times. The rearrangement uses TRBV7-2 and TRBJ1-2; the match to TRBD1 covers 7 bases. The CDR3 is 12 amino acids. Germline trimming cut 1 base from V and 11 bases from J; bases unmatched to any gene: 4. The germline gives CDR1 SGHTA, CDR2 FQGNSA. The DNA for the CDR3 is TGTGCCAGCAGCTTAGTCGACAGGGCTTACACCTTC. Protein product: CASSLVDRAYTF.